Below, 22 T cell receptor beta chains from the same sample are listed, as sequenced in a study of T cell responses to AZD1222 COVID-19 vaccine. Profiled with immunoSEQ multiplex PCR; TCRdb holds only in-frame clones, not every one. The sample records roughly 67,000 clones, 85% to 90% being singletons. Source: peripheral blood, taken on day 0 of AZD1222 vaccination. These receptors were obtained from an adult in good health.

The CDR3 DNA is TGTGCCAGCAGTGAAGCGGAAAAAGAGACCCAGTACTTC. Encoded protein: CASSEAEKETQYF. V gene TRBV21-1 combines with J gene TRBJ2-5; the D segment call TRBD2 is taken from the table without a DNA check. TRBV21-1 is tagged as a pseudogene. The CDR3 contains 13 residues.

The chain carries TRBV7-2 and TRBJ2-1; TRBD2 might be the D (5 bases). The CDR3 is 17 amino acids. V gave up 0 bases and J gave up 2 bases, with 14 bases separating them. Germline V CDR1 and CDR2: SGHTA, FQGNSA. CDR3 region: CASSLALYGSAYNEQFF. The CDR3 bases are TGTGCCAGCAGCTTAGCGCTTTATGGGAGTGCCTACAATGAGCAGTTCTTC.

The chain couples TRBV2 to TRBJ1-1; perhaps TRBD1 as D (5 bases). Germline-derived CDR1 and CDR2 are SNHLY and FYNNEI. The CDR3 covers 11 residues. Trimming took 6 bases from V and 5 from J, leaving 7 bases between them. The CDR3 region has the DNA TGTGCCAGCAGGGGGGAGACTGAAGCTTTCTTT. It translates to CASRGETEAFF.

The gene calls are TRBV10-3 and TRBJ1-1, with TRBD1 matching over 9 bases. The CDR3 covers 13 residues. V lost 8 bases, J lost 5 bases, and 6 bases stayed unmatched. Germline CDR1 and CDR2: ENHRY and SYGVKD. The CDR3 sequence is CAILQGAGTEAFF. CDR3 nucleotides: TGTGCCATCTTACAGGGGGCGGGAACTGAAGCTTTCTTT.

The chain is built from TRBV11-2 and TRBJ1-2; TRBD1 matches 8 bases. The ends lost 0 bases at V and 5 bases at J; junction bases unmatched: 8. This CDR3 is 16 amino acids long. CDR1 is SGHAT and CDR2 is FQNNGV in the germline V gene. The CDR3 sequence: CASSLDFDRGRYGYTF. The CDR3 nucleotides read TGTGCCAGCAGCTTAGATTTCGACAGGGGAAGGTATGGCTACACCTTC.

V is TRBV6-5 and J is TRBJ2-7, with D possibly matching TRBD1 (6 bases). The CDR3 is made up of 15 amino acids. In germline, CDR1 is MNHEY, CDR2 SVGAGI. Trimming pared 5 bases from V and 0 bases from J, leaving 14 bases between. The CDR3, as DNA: TGTGCCAGCAGTCGAAGACAGGATAGCTCCTACGAGCAGTACTTC. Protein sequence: CASSRRQDSSYEQYF.

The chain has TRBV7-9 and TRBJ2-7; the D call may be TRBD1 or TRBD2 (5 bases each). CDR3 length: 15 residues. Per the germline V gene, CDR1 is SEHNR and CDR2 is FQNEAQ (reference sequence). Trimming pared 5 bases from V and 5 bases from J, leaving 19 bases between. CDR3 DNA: TGTGCCAGCAGCCTAACCCGGGACGGGGCCAACGAGCAGTACTTC. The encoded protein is CASSLTRDGANEQYF. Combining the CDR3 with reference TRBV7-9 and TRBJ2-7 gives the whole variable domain DTGVSQNPRHKITKRGQNVTFRCDPISEHNRLYWYRQTLGQGPEFLTYFQNEAQLEKSRLLSDRFSAERPKGSFSTLEIQRTEQGDSAMYLCASSLTRDGANEQYFGPGTRLTVT.

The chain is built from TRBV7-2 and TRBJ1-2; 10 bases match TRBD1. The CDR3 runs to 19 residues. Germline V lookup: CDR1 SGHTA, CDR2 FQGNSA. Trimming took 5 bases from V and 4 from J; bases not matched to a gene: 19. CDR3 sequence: CASSPQLGDRGYKVYGYTF. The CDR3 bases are TGTGCCAGCAGCCCGCAGCTAGGGGACAGGGGATATAAAGTCTATGGCTACACCTTC. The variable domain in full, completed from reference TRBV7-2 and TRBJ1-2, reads GAGVSQSPSNKVTEKGKDVELRCDPISGHTALYWYRQSLGQGLEFLIYFQGNSAPDKSGLPSDRFSAERTGGSVSTLTIQRTQQEDSAVYLCASSPQLGDRGYKVYGYTFGSGTRLTVV.

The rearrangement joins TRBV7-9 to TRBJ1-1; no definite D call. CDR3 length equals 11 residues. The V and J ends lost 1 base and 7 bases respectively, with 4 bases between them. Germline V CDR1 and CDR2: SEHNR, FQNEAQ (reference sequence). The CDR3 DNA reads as TGTGCCAGCAGCTTAGGCGTTGAAGCTTTCTTT. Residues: CASSLGVEAFF.

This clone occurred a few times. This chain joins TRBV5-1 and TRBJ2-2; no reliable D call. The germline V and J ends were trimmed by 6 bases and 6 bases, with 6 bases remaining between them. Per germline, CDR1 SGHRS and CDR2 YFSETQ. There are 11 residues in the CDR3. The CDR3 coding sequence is TGCGCCAGCAAAACCTCCGGGGAGCTGTTTTTT. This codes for CASKTSGELFF. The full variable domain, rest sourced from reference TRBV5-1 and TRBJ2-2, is KAGVTQTPRYLIKTRGQQVTLSCSPISGHRSVSWYQQTPGQGLQFLFEYFSETQRNKGNFPGRFSGRQFSNSRSEMNVSTLELGDSALYLCASKTSGELFFGEGSRLTVL.

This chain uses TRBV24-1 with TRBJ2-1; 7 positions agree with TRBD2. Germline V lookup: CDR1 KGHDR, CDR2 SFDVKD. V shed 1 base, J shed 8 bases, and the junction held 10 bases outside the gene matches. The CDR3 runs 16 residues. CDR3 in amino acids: CATSDFGGGVTDEQFF. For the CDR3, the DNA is TGTGCCACCAGTGATTTCGGGGGAGGGGTTACCGATGAGCAGTTCTTC.

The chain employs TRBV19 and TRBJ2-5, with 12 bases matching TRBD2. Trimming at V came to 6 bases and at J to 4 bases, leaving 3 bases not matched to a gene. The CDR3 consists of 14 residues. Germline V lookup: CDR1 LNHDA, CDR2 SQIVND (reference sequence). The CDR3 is CASRMGLAGETQYF. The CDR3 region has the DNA TGTGCCAGTAGAATGGGACTAGCGGGAGAGACCCAGTACTTC.

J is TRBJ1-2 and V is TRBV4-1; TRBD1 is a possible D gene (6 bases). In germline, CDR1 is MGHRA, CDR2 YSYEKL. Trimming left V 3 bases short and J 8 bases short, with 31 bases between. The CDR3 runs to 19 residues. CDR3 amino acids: CASSHENRGRRLPIDGYTF. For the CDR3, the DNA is TGCGCCAGCAGCCACGAAAACCGGGGGCGTAGGTTACCTATAGACGGCTACACCTTC.

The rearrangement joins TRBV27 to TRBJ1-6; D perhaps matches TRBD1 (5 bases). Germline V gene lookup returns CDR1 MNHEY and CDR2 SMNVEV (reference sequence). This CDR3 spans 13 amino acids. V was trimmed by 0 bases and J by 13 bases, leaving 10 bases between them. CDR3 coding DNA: TGTGCCAGCAGTTTATCGGGGGGAAGGCCCCTCCACTTT. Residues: CASSLSGGRPLHF.

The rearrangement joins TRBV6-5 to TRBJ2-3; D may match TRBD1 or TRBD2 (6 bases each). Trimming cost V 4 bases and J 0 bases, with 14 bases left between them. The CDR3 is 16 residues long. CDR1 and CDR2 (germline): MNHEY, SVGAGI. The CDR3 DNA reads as TGTGCCAGCAGTTCCATCTGGGGGGCTAGCACAGATACGCAGTATTTT. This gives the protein CASSSIWGASTDTQYF.

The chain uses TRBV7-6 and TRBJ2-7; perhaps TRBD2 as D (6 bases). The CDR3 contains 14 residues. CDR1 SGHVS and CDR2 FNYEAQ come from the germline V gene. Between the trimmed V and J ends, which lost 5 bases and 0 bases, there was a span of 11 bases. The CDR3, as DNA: TGTGCCAGCAGCGCGGGACCCCGCTCCTACGAGCAGTACTTC. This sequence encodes CASSAGPRSYEQYF.

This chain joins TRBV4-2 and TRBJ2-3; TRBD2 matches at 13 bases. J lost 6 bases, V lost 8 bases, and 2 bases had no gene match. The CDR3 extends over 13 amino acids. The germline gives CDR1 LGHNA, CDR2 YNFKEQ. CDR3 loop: CASSGLAGDTQYF. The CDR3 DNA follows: TGTGCCAGCTCGGGACTAGCGGGGGATACGCAGTATTTT.

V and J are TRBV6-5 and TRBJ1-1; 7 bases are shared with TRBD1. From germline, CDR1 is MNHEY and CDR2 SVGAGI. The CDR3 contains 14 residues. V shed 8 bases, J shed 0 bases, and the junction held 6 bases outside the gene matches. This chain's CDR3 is CASSSTGMNTEAFF. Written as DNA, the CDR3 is TGTGCCAGCTCCTCGACAGGGATGAACACTGAAGCTTTCTTT.

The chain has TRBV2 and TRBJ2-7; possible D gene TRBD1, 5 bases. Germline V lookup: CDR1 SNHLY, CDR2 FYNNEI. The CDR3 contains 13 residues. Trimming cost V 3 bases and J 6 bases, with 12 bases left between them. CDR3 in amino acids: CASSDPGSVEQYF. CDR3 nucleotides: TGTGCCAGCAGTGATCCAGGGTCGGTCGAGCAGTACTTC.

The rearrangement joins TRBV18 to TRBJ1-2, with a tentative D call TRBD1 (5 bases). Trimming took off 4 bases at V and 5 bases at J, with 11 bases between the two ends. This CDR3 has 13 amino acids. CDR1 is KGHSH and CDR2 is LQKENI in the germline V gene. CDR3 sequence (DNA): TGTGCCAGCTCACAATTGGGGGTTTATGGCTACACCTTC. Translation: CASSQLGVYGYTF.

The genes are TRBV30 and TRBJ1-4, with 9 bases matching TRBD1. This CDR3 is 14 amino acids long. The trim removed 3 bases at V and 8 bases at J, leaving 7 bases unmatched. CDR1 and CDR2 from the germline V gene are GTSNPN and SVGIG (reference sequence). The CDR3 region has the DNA TGTGCCTGGAGCAGGGGACAGGGTGGAGAAAAACTGTTTTTT. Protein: CAWSRGQGGEKLFF.

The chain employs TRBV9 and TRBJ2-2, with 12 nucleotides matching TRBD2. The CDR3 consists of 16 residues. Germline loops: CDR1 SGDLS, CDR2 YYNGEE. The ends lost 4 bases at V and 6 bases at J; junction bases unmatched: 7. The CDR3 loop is CASSSRTSGTSGELFF. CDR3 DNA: TGTGCCAGCAGCTCAAGGACTAGCGGGACCTCCGGGGAGCTGTTTTTT.